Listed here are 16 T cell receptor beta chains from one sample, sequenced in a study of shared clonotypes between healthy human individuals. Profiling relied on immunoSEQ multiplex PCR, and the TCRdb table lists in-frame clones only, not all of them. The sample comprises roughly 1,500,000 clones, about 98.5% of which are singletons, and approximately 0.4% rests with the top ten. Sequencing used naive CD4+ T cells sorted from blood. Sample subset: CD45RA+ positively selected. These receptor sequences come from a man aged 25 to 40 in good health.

The CDR3 here is CASSYNRGRSYNEQFF. CDR3 nucleotides: TGTGCCAGCAGCTATAACAGGGGGAGATCCTACAATGAGCAGTTCTTC. The genes are TRBV7-8 and TRBJ2-1; TRBD1 matches 8 bases. The J segment lost 1 base and the V segment lost 4 bases, leaving 6 bases of the junction unmatched. This CDR3 has 16 residues. In germline, CDR1 is SGHVS, CDR2 FQNEAQ.

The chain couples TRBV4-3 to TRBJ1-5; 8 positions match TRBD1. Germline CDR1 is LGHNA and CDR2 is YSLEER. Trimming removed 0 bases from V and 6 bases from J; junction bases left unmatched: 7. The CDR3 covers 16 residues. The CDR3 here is CASSQDAQGAFQPQHF. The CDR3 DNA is TGCGCCAGCAGCCAAGATGCCCAGGGGGCTTTTCAGCCCCAGCATTTT.

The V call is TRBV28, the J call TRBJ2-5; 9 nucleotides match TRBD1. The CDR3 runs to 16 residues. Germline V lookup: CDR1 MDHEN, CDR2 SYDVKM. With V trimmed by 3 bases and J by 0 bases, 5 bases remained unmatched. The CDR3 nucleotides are TGTGCCAGCAGTTTGGGACAGGGAACAGACCAAGAGACCCAGTACTTC. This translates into CASSLGQGTDQETQYF.

Here the CDR3 reads CASSLVRGLGFNEQFF. The CDR3 bases are TGTGCCAGCAGCTTAGTAAGGGGACTAGGGTTTAATGAGCAGTTCTTC. This chain joins TRBV11-2 and TRBJ2-1; 8 nucleotides agree with TRBD2. Germline values: CDR1 SGHAT, CDR2 FQNNGV. This CDR3 spans 16 amino acids. Losses at the gene ends were 1 base for V and 7 bases for J; bases not matched to a gene: 9.

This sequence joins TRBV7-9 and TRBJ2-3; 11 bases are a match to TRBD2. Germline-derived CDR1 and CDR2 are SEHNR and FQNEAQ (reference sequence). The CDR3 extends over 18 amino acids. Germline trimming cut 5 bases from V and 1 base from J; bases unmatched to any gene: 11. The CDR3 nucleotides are TGTGCCAGCAGCCTGGGGCTAGCGGGAGGATCTGGCACAGATACGCAGTATTTT. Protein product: CASSLGLAGGSGTDTQYF.

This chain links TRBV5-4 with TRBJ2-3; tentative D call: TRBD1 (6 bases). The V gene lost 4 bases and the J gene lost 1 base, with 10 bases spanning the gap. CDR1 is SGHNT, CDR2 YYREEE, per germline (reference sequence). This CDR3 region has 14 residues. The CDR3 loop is CASSNRQGTDTQYF. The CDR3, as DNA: TGTGCCAGCAGCAATCGACAGGGCACAGATACGCAGTATTTT.

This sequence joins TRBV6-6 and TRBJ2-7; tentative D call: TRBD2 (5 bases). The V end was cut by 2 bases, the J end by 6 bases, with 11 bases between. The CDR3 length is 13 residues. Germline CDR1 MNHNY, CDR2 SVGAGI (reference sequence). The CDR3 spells CASSYEGRGEQYF. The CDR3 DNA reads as TGTGCCAGCAGTTACGAGGGTCGGGGCGAGCAGTACTTC.

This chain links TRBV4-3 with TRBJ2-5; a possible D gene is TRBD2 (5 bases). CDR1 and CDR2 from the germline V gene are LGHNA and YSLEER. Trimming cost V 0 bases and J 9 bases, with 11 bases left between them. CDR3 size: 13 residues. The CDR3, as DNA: TGCGCCAGCAGCCAAGAACTAGGTACGGCCCAGTACTTC. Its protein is CASSQELGTAQYF.

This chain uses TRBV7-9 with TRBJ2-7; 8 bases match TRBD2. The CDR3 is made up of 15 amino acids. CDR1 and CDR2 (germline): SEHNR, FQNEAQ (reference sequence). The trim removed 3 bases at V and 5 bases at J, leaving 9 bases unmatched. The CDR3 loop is CASSFTGTRGNEQYF. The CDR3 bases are TGTGCCAGCAGCTTCACCGGGACTAGGGGGAACGAGCAGTACTTC.

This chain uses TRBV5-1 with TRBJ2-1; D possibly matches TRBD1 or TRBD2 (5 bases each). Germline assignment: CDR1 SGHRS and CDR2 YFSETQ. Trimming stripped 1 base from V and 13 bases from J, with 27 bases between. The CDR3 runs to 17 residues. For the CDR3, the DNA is TGCGCCAGCAGCTTGTCCCTGACGGGACCCGTGGCCCAGGGTCAGTTCTTC. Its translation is CASSLSLTGPVAQGQFF.

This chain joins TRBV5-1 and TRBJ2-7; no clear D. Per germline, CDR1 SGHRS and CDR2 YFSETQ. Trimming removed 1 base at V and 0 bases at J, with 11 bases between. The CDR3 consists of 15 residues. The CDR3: CASSLLGSSSYEQYF. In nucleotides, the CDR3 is TGCGCCAGCAGCTTGTTGGGGTCGAGCTCCTACGAGCAGTACTTC.

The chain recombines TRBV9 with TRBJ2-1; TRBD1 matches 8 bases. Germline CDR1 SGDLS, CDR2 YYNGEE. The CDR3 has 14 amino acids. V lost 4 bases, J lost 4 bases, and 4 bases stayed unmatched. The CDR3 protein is CASSPGTGYNEQFF. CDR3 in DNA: TGTGCCAGCAGCCCCGGGACAGGATACAATGAGCAGTTCTTC.

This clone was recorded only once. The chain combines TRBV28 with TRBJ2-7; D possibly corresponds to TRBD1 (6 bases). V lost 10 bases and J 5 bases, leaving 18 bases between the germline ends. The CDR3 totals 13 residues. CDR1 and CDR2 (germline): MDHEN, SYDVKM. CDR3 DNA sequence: TGTGCCACCCTACAGGGAAGTAAGGACGAGCAGTACTTC. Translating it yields CATLQGSKDEQYF.

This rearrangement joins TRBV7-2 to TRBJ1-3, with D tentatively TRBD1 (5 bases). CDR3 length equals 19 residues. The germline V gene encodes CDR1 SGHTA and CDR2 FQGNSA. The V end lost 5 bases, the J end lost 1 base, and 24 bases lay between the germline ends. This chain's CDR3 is CASSPQKGTFIASGNTIYF. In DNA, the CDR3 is TGTGCCAGCAGCCCTCAAAAGGGGACGTTTATAGCATCTGGAAACACCATATATTTT.

The CDR3 loop is CASSDPGLYEQYF. The DNA for the CDR3 is TGTGCCAGCAGCGATCCGGGACTGTACGAGCAGTACTTC. The chain links TRBV6-1 to TRBJ2-7, with D maybe TRBD2 (6 bases). Deletions cut 6 bases from V and 4 bases from J, with 13 bases between. CDR3 length equals 13 residues. The germline CDR1 and CDR2 sequences are MNHNS and SASEGT.

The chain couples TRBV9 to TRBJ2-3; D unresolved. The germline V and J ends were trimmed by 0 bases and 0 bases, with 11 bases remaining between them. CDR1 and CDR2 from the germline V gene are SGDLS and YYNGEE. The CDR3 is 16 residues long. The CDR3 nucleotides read TGTGCCAGCAGCGTAGCTATGTTCTCTAGCACAGATACGCAGTATTTT. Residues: CASSVAMFSSTDTQYF.